Below, 23 T cell receptor beta chains from the same sample are listed, as sequenced in a study of blood T cell repertoires in COVID-19. Libraries were prepared by immunoSEQ multiplex PCR; TCRdb keeps only in-frame clonotypes and omits some of them. The sample holds about 180,000 clones, around 86% seen once. The sample consisted of PBMCs or T cells enriched from blood (not recorded which). The receptors shown here come from a woman in her 30s who had recovered from COVID-19.

This clone is a singleton in its sample. This chain uses TRBV11-3 with TRBJ2-3, with D tentatively TRBD2 (6 bases). Germline loops: CDR1 SGHNT, CDR2 YENEEA. The CDR3 is 14 residues long. Deletions cut 5 bases from V and 2 bases from J, with 11 bases between. This CDR3 reads CASSASGDTDTQYF. In DNA form, the CDR3 reads TGTGCCAGCAGCGCCTCGGGGGACACAGATACGCAGTATTTT.

The chain employs TRBV5-6 and TRBJ2-1; 9 bases align to TRBD1. CDR1 is SGHDT and CDR2 is YYEEEE in the germline V gene. Trimming at V came to 2 bases and at J to 2 bases, leaving 5 bases not matched to a gene. This CDR3 spans 16 amino acids. The DNA for the CDR3 is TGTGCCAGCAGCTTTTTGGGACAGGGTACCTACAATGAGCAGTTCTTC. Translation: CASSFLGQGTYNEQFF.

The rearrangement joins TRBV2 to TRBJ1-6; D gene uncertain. V was pared by 2 bases and J by 3 bases, with 2 bases between. Per germline, CDR1 SNHLY and CDR2 FYNNEI. The CDR3 extends over 13 amino acids. The CDR3 region has the DNA TGTGCCAGCAGTGAACTCTATAATTCACCCCTCCACTTT. Translation: CASSELYNSPLHF.

The rearrangement uses TRBV3-1 (or the pseudogene TRBV3-2) and TRBJ1-2; 9 bases match TRBD1. Looked up from germline, CDR1 is LGHDT and CDR2 is YNNKEL (reference sequence). The CDR3 loop spans 15 amino acids. V lost 1 base and J lost 4; bases outside the gene matches: 4. This CDR3 reads CASSQATGGTYGYTF. CDR3 coding DNA: TGTGCCAGCAGCCAAGCGACAGGGGGGACCTATGGCTACACCTTC.

This clone appeared a single time. V usage is TRBV2 and J usage is TRBJ1-6, with 7 positions matching TRBD1. The V gene's germline CDR1 is SNHLY and CDR2 FYNNEI. CDR3 length: 16 amino acids. V trimming: 7 bases; J trimming: 9 bases; junction bases outside the gene matches: 15. The DNA of the CDR3 is TGTGCCAGCACGGGGGGGGCAGGGGGATCCGGTTCACCCCTCCACTTT. Its translation is CASTGGAGGSGSPLHF.

The chain links TRBV7-9 to TRBJ2-7; 9 nucleotides match TRBD2. Per the germline V gene, CDR1 is SEHNR and CDR2 is FQNEAQ (reference sequence). This CDR3 has 15 amino acids. The V segment lost 5 bases and the J segment 2 bases; nucleotides outside the gene matches: 7. CDR3 sequence reads: CASSLTTSGPYEQYF. The CDR3 DNA follows: TGTGCCAGCAGCCTGACCACTAGCGGGCCCTACGAGCAGTACTTC. The entire variable domain, with the rest obtained from reference TRBV7-9 and TRBJ2-7, is as follows: DTGVSQNPRHKITKRGQNVTFRCDPISEHNRLYWYRQTLGQGPEFLTYFQNEAQLEKSRLLSDRFSAERPKGSFSTLEIQRTEQGDSAMYLCASSLTTSGPYEQYFGPGTRLTVT.

V and J are TRBV25-1 and TRBJ1-6; D unclear. This CDR3 region has 13 residues. Trimming stripped 3 bases from V and 7 bases from J, with 7 bases between. The germline V gene encodes CDR1 MGHDK and CDR2 SYGVNS. CDR3 region: CASSDYFNSPLHF. CDR3 sequence (DNA): TGTGCCAGCAGTGATTATTTCAATTCACCCCTCCACTTT. Full variable domain (missing parts from reference TRBV25-1 and TRBJ1-6): EADIYQTPRYLVIGTGKKITLECSQTMGHDKMYWYQQDPGMELHLIHYSYGVNSTEKGDLSSESTVSRIRTEHFPLTLESARPSHTSQYLCASSDYFNSPLHFGNGTRLTVT.

This chain uses TRBV7-9 with TRBJ2-3; 11 bases map to TRBD1. The CDR3 spans 14 residues. CDR1 and CDR2 from the germline V gene are SEHNR and FQNEAQ (reference sequence). Trimming removed 5 bases from V and 6 bases from J; junction bases left unmatched: 4. The CDR3 region has the DNA TGTGCCAGCAGCACCGGGACAGGGGGGGATACGCAGTATTTT. Amino acid sequence: CASSTGTGGDTQYF.

This chain uses TRBV3-1 (or the pseudogene TRBV3-2) with TRBJ2-1; the D gene is possibly TRBD2 (6 bases). CDR1 LGHDT and CDR2 YNNKEL come from the germline V gene (reference sequence). The V and J ends lost 4 bases and 8 bases respectively, with 15 bases between them. This CDR3 contains 14 residues. The CDR3 DNA is TGTGCCAGCAGCCCGAGGTACTCGGGGGATGAGCAGTTCTTC. This translates into CASSPRYSGDEQFF.

V gene TRBV7-2 combines with J gene TRBJ1-5; 8 bases are shared with TRBD1. The CDR3 runs 15 residues. The germline V gene encodes CDR1 SGHTA and CDR2 FQGNSA. V lost 7 bases, J lost 7 bases, and 12 bases stayed unmatched. The CDR3 DNA is TGTGCCAGCACCCCGGGAACAGGGGGTGGACAGCCCCAGCATTTT. Its translation: CASTPGTGGGQPQHF.

The CDR3 sequence: CASSVGASGSLYEQYF. Here the CDR3 DNA reads TGTGCCAGCAGCGTAGGGGCTAGCGGGAGTCTCTACGAGCAGTACTTC. The rearrangement links TRBV9 to TRBJ2-7; TRBD2 matches 10 bases. V shed 0 bases and J 3 bases; nucleotides not matched to a gene: 6. Germline V gene sequence: CDR1 SGDLS, CDR2 YYNGEE. The CDR3 is 16 amino acids.

The chain uses TRBV3-1 (or the pseudogene TRBV3-2) and TRBJ2-2, with 9 bases lining up with TRBD2. V shed 4 bases and J 0 bases; nucleotides not matched to a gene: 3. Germline V gives CDR1 LGHDT, CDR2 YNNKEL (reference sequence). The CDR3 runs 16 residues. The CDR3 DNA reads as TGTGCCAGCAGCCTAGCGGGAGTAGCGAACACCGGGGAGCTGTTTTTT. Protein product: CASSLAGVANTGELFF.

The chain couples TRBV5-1 to TRBJ2-3, with 11 positions matching TRBD2. Germline trimming cut 4 bases from V and 3 bases from J; bases unmatched to any gene: 22. The CDR3 consists of 21 residues. Looked up from germline, CDR1 is SGHRS and CDR2 is YFSETQ. The CDR3 sequence is CASSAPIELAGALVRTDTQYF. The CDR3 coding sequence is TGCGCCAGCAGCGCACCCATCGAACTAGCGGGAGCTTTGGTGAGGACAGATACGCAGTATTTT.

The chain is built from TRBV7-6 and TRBJ1-6, with D perhaps TRBD1 (5 bases). The CDR3 has 15 residues. Germline V lookup: CDR1 SGHVS, CDR2 FNYEAQ. V gave up 1 base and J gave up 9 bases, with 13 bases separating them. The CDR3 DNA is TGTGCCAGCAGCTTAGTTGGCAGGGAAGGTTCACCCCTCCACTTT. It codes for CASSLVGREGSPLHF. The variable domain in full, completed from reference TRBV7-6 and TRBJ1-6, reads GAGVSQSPRYKVTKRGQDVALRCDPISGHVSLYWYRQALGQGPEFLTYFNYEAQQDKSGLPNDRFSAERPEGSISTLTIQRTEQRDSAMYRCASSLVGREGSPLHFGNGTRLTVT.

The V gene is TRBV7-2, the J gene TRBJ2-1; D is unresolved. The V end lost 1 base, the J end lost 12 bases, and 16 bases lay between the germline ends. CDR3 length: 14 amino acids. CDR1 and CDR2 from the germline V gene are SGHTA and FQGNSA. This CDR3 reads CASSLGVSPVRQFF. As DNA, the CDR3 is TGTGCCAGCAGCTTAGGTGTTAGCCCGGTACGGCAGTTCTTC.

The rearrangement links TRBV19 to TRBJ2-2; D unresolved. Trimming removed 6 bases at V and 1 base at J, with 6 bases between. Germline V gives CDR1 LNHDA, CDR2 SQIVND (reference sequence). The CDR3 length is 13 residues. CDR3 nucleotide sequence: TGTGCCAGTAGGGTTAGGAACACCGGGGAGCTGTTTTTT. Its protein is CASRVRNTGELFF.

The chain joins TRBV29-1 to TRBJ1-1; TRBD1 matches at 7 bases. Germline V gene data show CDR1 as SQVTM and CDR2 as ANQGSEA. The CDR3 is made up of 13 amino acids. Trimming at V came to 4 bases and at J to 6 bases, leaving 8 bases not matched to a gene. CDR3 protein: CSVVGTVSAEAFF. As DNA, the CDR3 is TGCAGCGTTGTAGGGACAGTGTCAGCTGAAGCTTTCTTT. Filled out from reference TRBV29-1 and TRBJ1-1, the complete variable domain reads SAVISQKPSRDICQRGTSLTIQCQVDSQVTMMFWYRQQPGQSLTLIATANQGSEATYESGFVIDKFPISRPNLTFSTLTVSNMSPEDSSIYLCSVVGTVSAEAFFGQGTRLTVV.

The CDR3 region is CASSDTTATNEKLFF. For the CDR3, the DNA is TGCGCCAGCAGTGACACCACTGCAACTAATGAAAAACTGTTTTTT. This chain joins TRBV10-2 and TRBJ1-4; D remains unclear. CDR1 WSHSY and CDR2 SAAADI come from the germline V gene. Trimming removed 3 bases at V and 0 bases at J, with 8 bases between. This CDR3 has 15 amino acids.

The chain recombines TRBV7-2 with TRBJ2-7, with 9 bases identical to TRBD1. Germline V gives CDR1 SGHTA, CDR2 FQGNSA. The CDR3 has 13 residues. With V trimmed by 5 bases and J by 6 bases, 5 bases remained unmatched. This chain's CDR3 is CASSPNRGREQYF. The CDR3 DNA sequence: TGTGCCAGCAGCCCAAACAGGGGGCGCGAGCAGTACTTC. The full variable domain, with the rest looked up from reference TRBV7-2 and TRBJ2-7, is GAGVSQSPSNKVTEKGKDVELRCDPISGHTALYWYRQSLGQGLEFLIYFQGNSAPDKSGLPSDRFSAERTGGSVSTLTIQRTQQEDSAVYLCASSPNRGREQYFGPGTRLTVT.

This chain links TRBV6-5 with TRBJ1-5, with a tentative D call TRBD1 (5 bases). Germline CDR1 and CDR2: MNHEY and SVGAGI. The CDR3 has 15 amino acids. V lost 8 bases and J lost 2, with 16 bases in between. CDR3 loop: CASGAGRGGNQPQHF. As DNA, the CDR3 is TGTGCCAGCGGGGCAGGGCGAGGAGGCAATCAGCCCCAGCATTTT.

The chain joins TRBV7-3 to TRBJ1-1; D perhaps matches TRBD1 (6 bases). CDR1 and CDR2 (germline): SGHTA, FQGTGA. Trimming cost V 6 bases and J 1 base, with 9 bases left between them. This CDR3 spans 13 amino acids. The CDR3 sequence is CASSGQRNTEAFF. The CDR3 DNA reads as TGTGCCAGCAGTGGACAGAGGAACACTGAAGCTTTCTTT.

The chain has TRBV7-2 and TRBJ2-2; D possibly corresponds to TRBD1 (5 bases). The CDR3 covers 15 residues. Germline V gives CDR1 SGHTA, CDR2 FQGNSA. V was pared by 7 bases and J by 1 base, with 13 bases between. CDR3 in amino acids: CASNLGQMNTGELFF. The CDR3 region has the DNA TGTGCCAGCAACTTGGGGCAGATGAACACCGGGGAGCTGTTTTTT.

Remarks on this clone: Sequence at one end of the junction differs from germline and may be a read error. V usage is TRBV6-5 and J usage is TRBJ2-1; the D is unclear. This CDR3 has 12 residues. CDR1 MNHEY and CDR2 SVGAGI come from the germline V gene. The CDR3 region is CATSFVFDEQFF. Here the CDR3 DNA reads TGTGCCACCAGTTTTGTTTTCGATGAGCAGTTCTTC.